A selection of T cell receptor beta chains follows, all from one sample in a study of lymphopenia after photon versus proton radiotherapy. Some clones are missing from TCRdb's copy, which holds only in-frame ones; the method was immunoSEQ multiplex PCR. The table has approximately 25,000 clones, over 80% seen once; the top ten hold less than 25%. Sequences were derived from peripheral blood, sampled from a patient treated with proton-based radiotherapy. The receptors here all came from an older woman with pancreatic cancer. Each CDR3 is given with its conserved first and last residue. Fields, in order: V gene, CDR3 protein.

v_call: TRBV5-1
cdr3_aa: CASSSEGGSNQPQHF

v_call: TRBV30
cdr3_aa: CAWSVLSVYGYTF

v_call: TRBV29-1
cdr3_aa: CSYIKAQGNSGYTF

v_call: TRBV7-2
cdr3_aa: CASSWGGGEIYGYTF

v_call: TRBV7-9
cdr3_aa: CASSLVGTGDENTIYF

v_call: TRBV19
cdr3_aa: CASSIGIDYNEQFF

v_call: TRBV7-3
cdr3_aa: CASSLMASDEQFF

v_call: TRBV5-8
cdr3_aa: CASSFTAGGHNEQFF

v_call: TRBV6-5
cdr3_aa: CASSYGGRASYEQYF

v_call: TRBV18
cdr3_aa: CASSPPPWDRVSNEQYF